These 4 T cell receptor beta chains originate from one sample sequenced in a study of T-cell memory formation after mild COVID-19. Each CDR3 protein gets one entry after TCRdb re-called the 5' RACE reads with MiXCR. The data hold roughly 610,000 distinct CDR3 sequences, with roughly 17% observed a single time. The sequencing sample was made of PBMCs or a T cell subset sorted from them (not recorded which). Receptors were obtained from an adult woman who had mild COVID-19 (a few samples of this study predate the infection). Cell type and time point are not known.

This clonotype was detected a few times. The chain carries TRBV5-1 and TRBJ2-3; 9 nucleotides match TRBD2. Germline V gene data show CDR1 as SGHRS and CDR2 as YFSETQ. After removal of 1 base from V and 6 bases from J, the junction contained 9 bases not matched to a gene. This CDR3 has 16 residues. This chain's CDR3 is CASSLMKAGGGDTQYF. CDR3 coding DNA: TGCGCCAGCAGCTTGATGAAAGCGGGGGGCGGGGATACGCAGTATTTT.

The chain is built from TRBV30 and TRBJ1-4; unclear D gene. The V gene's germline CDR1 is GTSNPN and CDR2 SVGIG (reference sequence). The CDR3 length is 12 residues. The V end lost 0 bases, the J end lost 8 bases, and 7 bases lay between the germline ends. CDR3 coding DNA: TGTGCCTGGAGTGTAAAGAAGGAAAAACTGTTTTTT. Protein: CAWSVKKEKLFF.

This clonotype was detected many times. The CDR3 DNA follows: TGTGCCTGGGAATCCGGGACAGGGATCACCGGGGAGCTGTTTTTT. It encodes CAWESGTGITGELFF. The chain combines TRBV30 with TRBJ2-2, with TRBD1 matching over 9 bases. The CDR3 runs to 15 residues. The ends lost 5 bases at V and 4 bases at J; junction bases unmatched: 8. Germline CDR1 and CDR2: GTSNPN and SVGIG (reference sequence).

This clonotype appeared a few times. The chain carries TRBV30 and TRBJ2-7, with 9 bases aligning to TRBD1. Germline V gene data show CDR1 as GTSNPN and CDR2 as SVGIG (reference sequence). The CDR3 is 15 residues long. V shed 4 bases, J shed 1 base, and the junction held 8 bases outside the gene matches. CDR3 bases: TGTGCCTGGAAACTGGGACAGGGCCTATCCTACGAGCAGTACTTC. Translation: CAWKLGQGLSYEQYF.